The entry that follows covers one T cell receptor (beta chain) sequence. These data originate in a study of blood T cell repertoires in COVID-19. Background on the study: T cells, B-cell-depleted T cells, or PBMCs provided the cDNA or gDNA that served as material.

Produced via immunoSEQ multiplex PCR; TCRdb's table is partial and in-frame only. The profile shows 180,000 or so clones, 80% to 90% of them singletons. The germline CDR1 and CDR2 sequences are SGHTA and FQGNSA. The germline V and J ends were trimmed by 4 bases and 4 bases, with 11 bases remaining between them. The CDR3 covers 14 residues. This sequence originates from a woman in her forties or fifties with acute or convalescent COVID-19. The rearrangement joins TRBV7-2 to TRBJ2-1; D gene uncertain. The specimen sequenced was peripheral blood. This CDR3 reads CASSSDPGYNEQFF. The CDR3 DNA follows: TGTGCCAGCAGCTCGGATCCGGGTTACAATGAGCAGTTCTTC.